These 17 T cell receptor beta chains share one sample of origin, sequenced in a study of T-cell memory formation after mild COVID-19. TCRdb independently ran MiXCR on the 5' RACE reads; one entry per CDR3 protein. The data contain about 390,000 distinct CDR3 sequences, approximately 15% of them seen just once; the ten biggest clones take up roughly 21%. The sample consisted of PBMCs or a T cell subset sorted from them (not recorded which). The source is a man aged 18 to 35 who had mild COVID-19 (a few samples of this study predate the infection). Cell type and time point are not known.

The gene calls are TRBV4-3 and TRBJ2-5; possible D gene TRBD1, 6 bases. V gave up 2 bases and J gave up 5 bases, with 12 bases separating them. In germline, CDR1 is LGHNA, CDR2 YSLEER. CDR3 length equals 14 residues. CDR3 region: CASSQQGLGETQYF. In DNA, the CDR3 is TGCGCCAGCAGCCAACAGGGGTTGGGGGAGACCCAGTACTTC.

This clonotype occurred many times. The rearrangement uses TRBV6-2 or TRBV6-3 and TRBJ2-3, with TRBD2 matching 10 bases. The V gene end was trimmed by 6 bases and the J gene end by 0 bases; junction bases not matched to a gene: 0. Germline CDR1 is MNHEY and CDR2 is SVGEGT. This CDR3 region has 14 residues. The CDR3 sequence is CASRTSGSTDTQYF. CDR3 nucleotide sequence: TGTGCCAGCAGGACTAGCGGGAGCACAGATACGCAGTATTTT.

This clonotype was seen repeatedly, ten times or more. The rearrangement uses TRBV12-3 or TRBV12-4 and TRBJ2-7, with a weak D call TRBD1 (6 bases). Deletions cut 6 bases from V and 6 bases from J, with 18 bases between. This CDR3 is 14 amino acids long. DNA of the CDR3: TGTGCCAGCAGCATACAGGGATCTGAGCGCGAGCAGTACTTC. Protein: CASSIQGSEREQYF.

At least ten counts were recorded for this clonotype. This chain joins TRBV2 and TRBJ2-7, with 10 nucleotides matching TRBD2. This CDR3 spans 12 amino acids. Germline V gene data show CDR1 as SNHLY and CDR2 as FYNNEI. The ends lost 8 bases at V and 3 bases at J; junction bases unmatched: 1. The CDR3 coding sequence is TGTGCCAGCGGGACTAGCGACTACGAGCAGTACTTC. Its protein product is CASGTSDYEQYF. The full variable domain, completed using reference TRBV2 and TRBJ2-7, is EPEVTQTPSHQVTQMGQEVILRCVPISNHLYFYWYRQILGQKVEFLVSFYNNEISEKSEIFDDQFSVERPDGSNFTLKIRSTKLEDSAMYFCASGTSDYEQYFGPGTRLTVT.

The chain carries TRBV19 and TRBJ1-6, with D perhaps TRBD1 (5 bases). Trimming removed 5 bases at V and 8 bases at J, with 19 bases between. Germline V gives CDR1 LNHDA, CDR2 SQIVND (reference sequence). CDR3 length: 16 residues. The CDR3 DNA follows: TGTGCCAGTAGTTTCCTTTTGGGGCAGGGCTATTCACCCCTCCACTTT. It yields the protein CASSFLLGQGYSPLHF.

This clonotype has just a few counts. The chain combines TRBV5-1 with TRBJ2-7, with 8 bases lining up with TRBD1. Germline lookup yields CDR1 SGHRS and CDR2 YFSETQ. The CDR3 length is 13 residues. Trimming at V came to 4 bases and at J to 6 bases, leaving 6 bases not matched to a gene. The CDR3 sequence is CASSTDRGAEQYF. CDR3 DNA sequence: TGCGCCAGCAGCACCGACAGGGGAGCCGAGCAGTACTTC.

V is TRBV28 and J is TRBJ2-3, with 9 bases matching TRBD1. After removal of 7 bases from V and 5 bases from J, the junction contained 10 bases not matched to a gene. CDR3 length: 15 residues. Germline CDR1 MDHEN, CDR2 SYDVKM. The CDR3 here is CASTQGALIEDTQYF. Here the CDR3 DNA reads TGTGCCAGCACACAGGGGGCTTTAATTGAAGATACGCAGTATTTT.

The rearrangement links TRBV27 to TRBJ2-5; D gene ambiguous. Germline V lookup: CDR1 MNHEY, CDR2 SMNVEV (reference sequence). V was trimmed by 6 bases and J by 2 bases, leaving 13 bases between them. The CDR3 runs 14 residues. CDR3 coding DNA: TGTGCCAGCAGGGAGTTGGACGGTCAAGAGACCCAGTACTTC. Translated, it gives CASRELDGQETQYF.

The chain is built from TRBV7-3 and TRBJ1-1, with 7 positions matching TRBD1. There are 14 residues in the CDR3. V lost 0 bases and J lost 4; bases outside the gene matches: 2. Germline V CDR1 and CDR2: SGHTA, FQGTGA. This CDR3 reads CASSLTDRVTEAFF. The CDR3 DNA reads as TGTGCCAGCAGCTTAACCGACAGGGTCACTGAAGCTTTCTTT.

The chain links TRBV6-2 or TRBV6-3 to TRBJ2-7, with unresolved D. Germline assignment: CDR1 MNHEY and CDR2 SVGEGT. The V end lost 5 bases, the J end lost 7 bases, and 15 bases lay between the germline ends. The CDR3 spans 13 residues. The CDR3 DNA reads TGTGCCAGCAGTACCCCTCCTGAAGGTGAGCAGTACGTC. This encodes CASSTPPEGEQYV.

This clonotype appeared a few times. J is TRBJ1-2 and V is TRBV18, with TRBD1 matching 9 bases. Looked up from germline, CDR1 is KGHSH and CDR2 is LQKENI. V was pared by 3 bases and J by 7 bases, with 6 bases of the junction left unmatched. The CDR3 runs 14 residues. DNA for the CDR3: TGTGCCAGCTCACCGTTGGGACAGGGCGCTGGCTACACCTTC. Protein product: CASSPLGQGAGYTF.

Many counts were recorded for this clonotype. V is TRBV7-2 and J is TRBJ2-5, with D possibly being TRBD2 (5 bases). Germline V gene data show CDR1 as SGHTA and CDR2 as FQGNSA. Trimming took off 5 bases at V and 1 base at J, with 11 bases between the two ends. The CDR3 runs 14 residues. The CDR3 sequence: CASSPSGSQETQYF. The CDR3, as DNA: TGTGCCAGCAGCCCCAGCGGAAGCCAAGAGACCCAGTACTTC.

The chain carries TRBV3-1 and TRBJ2-2, with unresolved D. There are 15 residues in the CDR3. V shed 0 bases and J shed 1 base, with 6 bases lying between them. From germline, CDR1 is LGHDT and CDR2 YNNKEL (reference sequence). In DNA form, the CDR3 reads TGTGCCAGCAGCCAAGAACTCTTGAACACCGGGGAGCTGTTTTTT. The encoded protein is CASSQELLNTGELFF.

This clonotype was seen many times. This chain links TRBV4-1 with TRBJ2-2; 8 positions match TRBD1. The CDR3 loop spans 15 amino acids. The V segment lost 1 base and the J segment 5 bases; nucleotides outside the gene matches: 3. The V gene's germline CDR1 is MGHRA and CDR2 YSYEKL. The CDR3 reads CASSQGTGRTGELFF. The CDR3 coding sequence is TGCGCCAGCAGCCAAGGGACAGGGCGAACCGGGGAGCTGTTTTTT.

The sample holds many counts of this clonotype. The J gene is TRBJ2-5, the V gene TRBV7-8; D possibly corresponds to TRBD2 (5 bases). Trimming pared 5 bases from V and 5 bases from J, leaving 12 bases between. CDR1 is SGHVS and CDR2 is FQNEAQ in the germline V gene. The CDR3 length is 13 residues. In DNA, the CDR3 is TGTGCCAGCAGCCCCCGGGGTGGGGAGACCCAGTACTTC. Translated: CASSPRGGETQYF.

This clonotype has just a few counts. This chain connects TRBV6-5 to TRBJ2-1; unclear D gene. Germline V gene data show CDR1 as MNHEY and CDR2 as SVGAGI. The V gene lost 2 bases and the J gene lost 6 bases, with 5 bases spanning the gap. The CDR3 is 12 amino acids. This CDR3 reads CASSYPSNEQFF. The CDR3 coding sequence is TGTGCCAGCAGTTACCCCTCCAATGAGCAGTTCTTC.

This clonotype was seen only a few times. The rearrangement uses TRBV12-3 or TRBV12-4 and TRBJ2-1; 7 positions agree with TRBD2. V lost 6 bases to trimming and J lost 5 bases; unmatched junction nucleotides: 22. This CDR3 spans 19 amino acids. CDR3 region: CASRPGEGRTGNRNNEQFF. The DNA of the CDR3 is TGTGCCAGCAGACCGGGGGAGGGGCGGACGGGGAACCGGAACAATGAGCAGTTCTTC.